Only a few counts were recorded for the clone carrying this T cell receptor beta chain. What it binds is not known. A clone one base away is much larger, so this may be a read error. Sequencing was done on patients that had shown CD8+CD57+ cell expansion by flow cytometry. The sample belongs to a study of CD8+CD57+ T cells in acquired aplastic anemia. CDR1 and CDR2 from the germline V gene are WSHSY and SAAADI. The CDR3 runs 16 residues. Trimming pared 6 bases from V and 3 bases from J, leaving 20 bases between. Genomic DNA templated the TCR beta VDJ and CDR3 profiling. TCRdb ran MiXCR on the reads and lists one entry per CDR3 protein. The sample has around 500,000 distinct CDR3 sequences, more than 25% seen once. General study points: Common to patients and controls were 25 to 30 CD8+ CDR3 sequences. No significant difference in CD8+ Simpson's diversity was found between patients and controls.

This chain joins TRBV10-2 and TRBJ1-2; tentative D call: TRBD1 (6 bases). The source of this sequence is a human donor with aplastic anemia. Sample: sorted CD4+, CD8+, or CD8+CD57+ T cells (not recorded which) from PBMCs. The CDR3 region is CASRDPRGRQDYGYTF. CDR3 in DNA: TGCGCCAGCAGAGACCCGCGGGGGCGACAGGACTATGGCTACACCTTC.